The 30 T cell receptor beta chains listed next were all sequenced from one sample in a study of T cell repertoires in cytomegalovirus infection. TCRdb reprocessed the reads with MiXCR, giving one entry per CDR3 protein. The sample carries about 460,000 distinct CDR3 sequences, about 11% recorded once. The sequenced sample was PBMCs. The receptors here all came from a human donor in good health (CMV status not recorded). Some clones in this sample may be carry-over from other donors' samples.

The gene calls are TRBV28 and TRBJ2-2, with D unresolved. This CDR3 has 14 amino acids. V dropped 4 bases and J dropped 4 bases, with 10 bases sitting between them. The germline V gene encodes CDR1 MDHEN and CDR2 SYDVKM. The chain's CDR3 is CASSSPSSTGELFF. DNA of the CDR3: TGTGCCAGCAGTTCCCCCTCTAGCACCGGGGAGCTGTTTTTT.

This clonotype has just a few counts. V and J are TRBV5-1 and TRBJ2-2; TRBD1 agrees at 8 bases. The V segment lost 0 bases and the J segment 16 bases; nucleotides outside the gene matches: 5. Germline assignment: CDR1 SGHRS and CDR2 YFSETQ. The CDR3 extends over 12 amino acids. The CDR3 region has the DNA TGCGCCAGCAGCTTGGAGGGACAGGTATCGTTTTTT. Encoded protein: CASSLEGQVSFF. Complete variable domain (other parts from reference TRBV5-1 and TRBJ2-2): KAGVTQTPRYLIKTRGQQVTLSCSPISGHRSVSWYQQTPGQGLQFLFEYFSETQRNKGNFPGRFSGRQFSNSRSEMNVSTLELGDSALYLCASSLEGQVSFFGEGSRLTVL.

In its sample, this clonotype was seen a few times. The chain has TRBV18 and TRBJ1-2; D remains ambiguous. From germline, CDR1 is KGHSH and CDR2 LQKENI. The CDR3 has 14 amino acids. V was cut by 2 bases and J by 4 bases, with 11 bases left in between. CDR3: CASSPEARGYGYTF. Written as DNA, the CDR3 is TGTGCCAGCTCACCAGAGGCCCGAGGCTATGGCTACACCTTC.

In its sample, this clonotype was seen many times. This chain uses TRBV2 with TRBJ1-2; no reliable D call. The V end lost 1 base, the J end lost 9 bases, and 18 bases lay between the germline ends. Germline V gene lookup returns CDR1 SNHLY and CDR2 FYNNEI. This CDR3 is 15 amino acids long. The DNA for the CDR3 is TGTGCCAGCAGTGAAGGGGTCCGGACCTCTCTTAGCTACACCTTC. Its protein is CASSEGVRTSLSYTF.

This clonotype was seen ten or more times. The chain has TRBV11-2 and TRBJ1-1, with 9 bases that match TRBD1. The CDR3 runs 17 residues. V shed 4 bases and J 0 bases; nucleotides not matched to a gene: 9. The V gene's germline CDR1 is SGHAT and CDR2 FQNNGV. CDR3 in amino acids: CASSYSPGQGMNTEAFF. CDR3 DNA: TGTGCCAGCAGCTATAGTCCGGGACAGGGAATGAACACTGAAGCTTTCTTT.

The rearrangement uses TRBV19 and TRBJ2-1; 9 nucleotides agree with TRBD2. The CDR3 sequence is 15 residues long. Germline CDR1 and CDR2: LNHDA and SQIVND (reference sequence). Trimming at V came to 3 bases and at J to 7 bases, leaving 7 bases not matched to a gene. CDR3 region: CASSILAGVGNEQFF. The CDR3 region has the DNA TGTGCCAGTAGTATCTTAGCGGGAGTGGGGAATGAGCAGTTCTTC. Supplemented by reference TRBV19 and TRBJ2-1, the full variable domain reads DGGITQSPKYLFRKEGQNVTLSCEQNLNHDAMYWYRQDPGQGLRLIYYSQIVNDFQKGDIAEGYSVSREKKESFPLTVTSAQKNPTAFYLCASSILAGVGNEQFFGPGTRLTVL.

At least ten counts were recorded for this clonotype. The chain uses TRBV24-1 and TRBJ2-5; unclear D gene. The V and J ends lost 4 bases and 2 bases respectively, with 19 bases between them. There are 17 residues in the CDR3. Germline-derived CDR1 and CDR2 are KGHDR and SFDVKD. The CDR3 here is CATSDGSTVRWQETQYF. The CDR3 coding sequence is TGTGCCACCAGTGACGGATCGACGGTACGTTGGCAAGAGACCCAGTACTTC.

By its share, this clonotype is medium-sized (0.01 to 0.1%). The CDR3 is CASSPSTGGSNQPQHF. The CDR3 coding sequence is TGTGCCAGCAGCCCGTCGACAGGGGGAAGCAATCAGCCCCAGCATTTT. This rearrangement joins TRBV7-2 to TRBJ1-5; 9 bases match TRBD1. CDR1 SGHTA and CDR2 FQGNSA come from the germline V gene. The V segment lost 5 bases and the J segment 1 base; nucleotides outside the gene matches: 6. CDR3 size: 16 residues. Drawing the rest from reference TRBV7-2 and TRBJ1-5, the complete variable domain is GAGVSQSPSNKVTEKGKDVELRCDPISGHTALYWYRQSLGQGLEFLIYFQGNSAPDKSGLPSDRFSAERTGGSVSTLTIQRTQQEDSAVYLCASSPSTGGSNQPQHFGDGTRLSIL.

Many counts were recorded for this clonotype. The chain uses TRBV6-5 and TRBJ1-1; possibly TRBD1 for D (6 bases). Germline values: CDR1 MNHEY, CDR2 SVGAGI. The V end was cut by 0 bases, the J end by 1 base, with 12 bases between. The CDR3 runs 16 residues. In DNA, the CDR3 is TGTGCCAGCAGTTACTCTTTTGCGGGGGCGAACACTGAAGCTTTCTTT. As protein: CASSYSFAGANTEAFF.

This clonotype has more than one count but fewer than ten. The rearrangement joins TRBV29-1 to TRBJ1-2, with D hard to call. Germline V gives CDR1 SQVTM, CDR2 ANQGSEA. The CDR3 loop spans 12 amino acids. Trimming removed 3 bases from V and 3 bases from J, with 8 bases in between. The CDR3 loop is CSVETDHYGYTF. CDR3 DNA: TGCAGCGTTGAGACGGACCACTATGGCTACACCTTC.

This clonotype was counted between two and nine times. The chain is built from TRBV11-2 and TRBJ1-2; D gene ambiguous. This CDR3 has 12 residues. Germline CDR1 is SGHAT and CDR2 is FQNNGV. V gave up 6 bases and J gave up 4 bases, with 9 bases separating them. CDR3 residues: CASRRLGYGYTF. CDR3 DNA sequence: TGTGCCAGCAGGAGGTTAGGCTATGGCTACACCTTC.

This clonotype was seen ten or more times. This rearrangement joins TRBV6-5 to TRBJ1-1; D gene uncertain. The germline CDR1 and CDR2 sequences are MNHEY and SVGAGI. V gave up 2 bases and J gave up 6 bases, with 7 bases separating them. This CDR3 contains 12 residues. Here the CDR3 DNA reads TGTGCCAGCAGTTACCGGGATTCTGAAGCTTTCTTT. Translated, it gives CASSYRDSEAFF.

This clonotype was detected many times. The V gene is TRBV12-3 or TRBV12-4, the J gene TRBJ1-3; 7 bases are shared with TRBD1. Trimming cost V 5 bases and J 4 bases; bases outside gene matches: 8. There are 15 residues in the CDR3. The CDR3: CASSRSTGIGNTIYF. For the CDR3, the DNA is TGTGCCAGCAGTCGCTCGACAGGGATCGGAAACACCATATATTTT.

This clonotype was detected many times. CDR3 sequence reads: CASSLEVGDTQYF. CDR3 in DNA: TGTGCCAGCAGCTTAGAAGTGGGAGATACGCAGTATTTT. The rearrangement links TRBV7-2 to TRBJ2-3; no definite D call. The length of the CDR3 is 13 residues. Trimming left V 1 base short and J 5 bases short, with 7 bases between. Germline V gives CDR1 SGHTA, CDR2 FQGNSA.

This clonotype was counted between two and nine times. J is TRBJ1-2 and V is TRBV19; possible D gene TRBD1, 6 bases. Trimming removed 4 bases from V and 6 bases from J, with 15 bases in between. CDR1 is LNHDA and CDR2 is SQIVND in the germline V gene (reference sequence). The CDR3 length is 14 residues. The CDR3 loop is CASSKTGNGDGYTF. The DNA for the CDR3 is TGTGCCAGTAGTAAAACAGGGAATGGTGATGGCTACACCTTC.

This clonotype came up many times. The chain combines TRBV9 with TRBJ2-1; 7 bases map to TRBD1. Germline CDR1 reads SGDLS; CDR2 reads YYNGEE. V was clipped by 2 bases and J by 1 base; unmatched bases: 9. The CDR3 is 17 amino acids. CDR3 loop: CASSVRGQALSYNEQFF. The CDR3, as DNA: TGTGCCAGCAGCGTTAGAGGACAGGCGTTATCCTACAATGAGCAGTTCTTC.

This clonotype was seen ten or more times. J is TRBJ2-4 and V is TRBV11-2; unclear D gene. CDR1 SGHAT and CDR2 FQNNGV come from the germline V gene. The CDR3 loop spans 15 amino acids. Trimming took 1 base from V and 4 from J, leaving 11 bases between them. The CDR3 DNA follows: TGTGCCAGCAGCTTAGCTCTGGACCTGAAAAACATTCAGTACTTC. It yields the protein CASSLALDLKNIQYF.

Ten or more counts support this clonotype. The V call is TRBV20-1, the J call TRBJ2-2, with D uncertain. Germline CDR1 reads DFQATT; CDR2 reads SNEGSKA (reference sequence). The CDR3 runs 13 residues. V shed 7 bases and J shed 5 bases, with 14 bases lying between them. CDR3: CSGWLRTTGELFF. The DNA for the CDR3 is TGCAGTGGCTGGCTAAGAACAACCGGGGAGCTGTTTTTT.

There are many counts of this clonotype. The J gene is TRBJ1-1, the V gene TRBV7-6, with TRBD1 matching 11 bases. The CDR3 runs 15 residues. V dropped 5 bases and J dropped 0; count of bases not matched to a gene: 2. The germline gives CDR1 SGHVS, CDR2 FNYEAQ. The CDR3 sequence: CASSRTGGLNTEAFF. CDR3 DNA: TGTGCCAGCAGCAGGACAGGGGGCTTGAACACTGAAGCTTTCTTT.

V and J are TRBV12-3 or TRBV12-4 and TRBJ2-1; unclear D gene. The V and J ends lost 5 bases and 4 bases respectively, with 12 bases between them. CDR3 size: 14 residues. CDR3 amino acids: CASSTPGPYNEQFF. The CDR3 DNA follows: TGTGCCAGCAGTACCCCGGGCCCGTACAATGAGCAGTTCTTC.

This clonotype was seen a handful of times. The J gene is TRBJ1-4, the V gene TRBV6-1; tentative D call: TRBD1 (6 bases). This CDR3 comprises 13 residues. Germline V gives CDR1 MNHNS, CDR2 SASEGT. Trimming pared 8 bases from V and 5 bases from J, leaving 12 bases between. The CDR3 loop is CASADSENEKLFF. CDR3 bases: TGTGCCAGCGCGGACAGTGAGAATGAAAAACTGTTTTTT.

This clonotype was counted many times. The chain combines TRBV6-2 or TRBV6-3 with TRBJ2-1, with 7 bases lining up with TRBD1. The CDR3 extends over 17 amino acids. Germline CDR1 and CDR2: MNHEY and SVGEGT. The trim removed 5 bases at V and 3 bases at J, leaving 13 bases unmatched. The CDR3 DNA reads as TGTGCCAGCAGTACCCTCTGGACAGGTAACCTCTACAATGAGCAGTTCTTC. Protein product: CASSTLWTGNLYNEQFF.

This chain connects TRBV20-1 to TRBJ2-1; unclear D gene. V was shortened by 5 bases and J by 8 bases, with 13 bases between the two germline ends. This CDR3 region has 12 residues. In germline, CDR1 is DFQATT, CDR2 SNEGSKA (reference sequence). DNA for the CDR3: TGCAGTGCTCCAGGACGCATTGATGAGCAGTTCTTC. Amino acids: CSAPGRIDEQFF.

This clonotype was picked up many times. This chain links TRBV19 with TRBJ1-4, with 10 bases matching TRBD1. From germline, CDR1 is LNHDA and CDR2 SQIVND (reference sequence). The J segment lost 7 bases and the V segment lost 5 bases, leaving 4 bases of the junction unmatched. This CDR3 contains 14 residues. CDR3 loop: CASSSWDRGEKLFF. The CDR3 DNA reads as TGTGCCAGTAGTTCCTGGGACAGGGGTGAAAAACTGTTTTTT. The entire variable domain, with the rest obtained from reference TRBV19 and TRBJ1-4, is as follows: DGGITQSPKYLFRKEGQNVTLSCEQNLNHDAMYWYRQDPGQGLRLIYYSQIVNDFQKGDIAEGYSVSREKKESFPLTVTSAQKNPTAFYLCASSSWDRGEKLFFGSGTQLSVL.

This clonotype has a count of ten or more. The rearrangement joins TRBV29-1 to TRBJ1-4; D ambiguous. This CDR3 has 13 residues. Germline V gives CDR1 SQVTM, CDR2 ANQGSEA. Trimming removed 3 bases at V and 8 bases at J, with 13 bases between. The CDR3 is CSVEAVLGEKLFF. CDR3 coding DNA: TGCAGCGTTGAGGCGGTCCTGGGAGAAAAACTGTTTTTT.

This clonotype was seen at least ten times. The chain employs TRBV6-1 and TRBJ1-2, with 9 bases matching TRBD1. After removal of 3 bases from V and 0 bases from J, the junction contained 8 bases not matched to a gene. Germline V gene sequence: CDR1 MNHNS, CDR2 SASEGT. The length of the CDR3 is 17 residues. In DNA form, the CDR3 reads TGTGCCAGCAGTGAGCCGGGACAGGGCACCTCTAACTATGGCTACACCTTC. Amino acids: CASSEPGQGTSNYGYTF.

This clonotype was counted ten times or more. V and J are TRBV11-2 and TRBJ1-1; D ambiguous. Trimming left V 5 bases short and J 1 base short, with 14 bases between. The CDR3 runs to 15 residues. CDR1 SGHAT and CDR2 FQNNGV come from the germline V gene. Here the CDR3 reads CASSHHEDGNTEAFF. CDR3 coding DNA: TGTGCCAGCAGCCACCACGAAGACGGGAACACTGAAGCTTTCTTT.

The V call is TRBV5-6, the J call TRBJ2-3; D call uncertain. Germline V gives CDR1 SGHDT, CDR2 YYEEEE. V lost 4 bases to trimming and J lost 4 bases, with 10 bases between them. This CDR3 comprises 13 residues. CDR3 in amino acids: CASSPEFPDTQYF. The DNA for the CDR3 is TGTGCCAGCAGCCCCGAGTTCCCAGATACGCAGTATTTT.

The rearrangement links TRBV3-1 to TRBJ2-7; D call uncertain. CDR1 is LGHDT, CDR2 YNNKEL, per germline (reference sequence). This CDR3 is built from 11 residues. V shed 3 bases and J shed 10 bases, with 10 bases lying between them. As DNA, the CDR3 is TGTGCCAGCAGCCAGGCCAACAGACAGTACTTC. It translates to CASSQANRQYF.

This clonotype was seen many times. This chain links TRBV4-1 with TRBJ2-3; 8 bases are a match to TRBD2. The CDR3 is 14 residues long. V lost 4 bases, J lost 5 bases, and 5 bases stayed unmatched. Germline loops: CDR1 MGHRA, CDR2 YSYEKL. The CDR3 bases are TGCGCCAGCAGCCCCGGACTAGCACGAGATACGCAGTATTTT. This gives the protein CASSPGLARDTQYF.